These T cell receptor beta chains were read from a single sample in a study of cytomegalovirus exposure and HLA in healthy donors. Some clones are missing from TCRdb's copy, which holds only in-frame ones; the method was immunoSEQ multiplex PCR. The table includes some 240,000 clones, around 90% detected once. Sequencing was performed on PBMCs. These receptors were obtained from a girl aged 2 to 10 in good health and CMV-seronegative. The CDR3 runs from the conserved cysteine through the conserved F or W.

v_gene	j_gene	CDR3aa
TRBV23-1	TRBJ2-1	CASPFLSRGSYNEQFF
TRBV6-5	TRBJ2-3	CASSYSGLAGDTQYF
TRBV4-2	TRBJ2-7	CASSQDLSGGPYEQYF
TRBV7-6	TRBJ2-5	CASSFNLNQETQYF
TRBV18	TRBJ2-7	CASSPPTTISYEQYF
TRBV7-3	TRBJ1-2	CASSEESGQGTGYTF
TRBV7-6	TRBJ2-3	CASSPRALAGGRDTQYF
TRBV5-6	TRBJ1-5	CASSFWDRDQPQHF
TRBV4-1	TRBJ2-7	CASSTDRGALYEQYF
TRBV27	TRBJ2-5	CASSFTGAETQYF
TRBV5-1	TRBJ2-7	CASSLGPRDSLYEQYF
TRBV28	TRBJ2-5	CASSPGGGAQETQYF
TRBV27	TRBJ1-6	CASSLSPNSPLHF
TRBV11-2	TRBJ2-2	CASSLRTGVTGELFF
TRBV7-9	TRBJ2-1	CASSSGGLAGKANEQFF
TRBV6-7	TRBJ1-5	CAIGVAAGRDSNQPQHF
TRBV14	TRBJ1-1	CASSRQGDTEAFF
TRBV30	TRBJ1-1	CAWSSGRDTEAFF
TRBV5-1	TRBJ2-7	CASSPGDGGVQYF
TRBV7-9	TRBJ1-2	CSSSSRDREGGYTF
TRBV4-2	TRBJ1-2	CASSQGNRVGYTF
TRBV28	TRBJ1-2	CASTSIGGGLNYGYTF
TRBV6-1	TRBJ2-7	CASSVAGLAHFSSYEQYF